This section outlines one TCR beta chain sequence together with its context. The antigen this receptor binds is unknown. There are no base qualities to consult, and no much larger clone falls within one base. Libraries were made using the immunoSEQ multiplex PCR assay. The authors' analysis ran thus. Richness and clonality were used to summarize the repertoires, and clones that significantly expanded or contracted between pre- and post-therapy samples were identified. Held by TCRdb, this immuneACCESS table contains in-frame sequences only and omits some clones. Under half of the omission traces to an unresolved V gene where checked; the cause of the rest is unknown. That table furnishes V, J and clone size, whereas the DNA furnished D and trimming. Within this sample are around 30,000 clones, with 83% of them counted one time only. The ten largest clones capture just over 5% of the sample. The data originate from a study of neoadjuvant nivolumab and ipilimumab in lung cancer (dated by TCRdb to between 2020 and 2021). Regarding the complete study: Intravenous nivolumab was dosed at 3 mg/kg on days 1, 15 and 29, and in the combination arm ipilimumab 1 mg/kg was added on day 1 only. The primary endpoint of the trial was the rate of major pathologic response (MPR) in the intention-to-treat population of each study arm. A total of just under 45 patients with operable NSCLC were treated in the trial, with about 23 randomized to nivolumab monotherapy and approximately 21 randomized to nivolumab plus ipilimumab. Seven patients had matched pretherapy and resected tumor pairs analyzed, with four treated with nivolumab and three with nivolumab plus ipilimumab. TCR repertoires in pretherapy (baseline) peripheral blood were compared with TCR repertoires in tumors resected at surgery after neoadjuvant immune checkpoint blockade.

The sample's time point label, decoded: at surgical resection after neoadjuvant nivolumab +/- ipilimumab. Samples came from the phase 2 randomized NEOSTAR trial, which tested neoadjuvant nivolumab or nivolumab plus ipilimumab followed by surgery in operable NSCLC. Cut back by 9 bases and 6 bases, the V and J ends lie 11 bases apart. The CDR3 runs 12 amino acids, cysteine and phenylalanine included. The DNA shown is the 36-base CDR3, in frame from base 1. As encoded in the germline V gene (reference sequence), CDR1 is MNHEY while CDR2 is SMNVEV. Broader findings and caveats from the paper: Pretherapy blood TCR richness correlated positively with richness in tumors resected after neoadjuvant therapy (Spearman R ≈ 0.86). From pretherapy to surgery, tumor T-cell richness and clonality increased in three of three dual-therapy tumors but in only two of four nivolumab-treated tumors. No significant correlation was found between TCR clonality and pathologic tumor regression, and only one major-pathologic-response sample was available for the clonality analysis. TCR richness and clonality were greater in resected tumors than in tumor-adjacent uninvolved lung, and increases were seen in more dual-therapy-treated tumors. A small number of samples underwent TCR sequencing.

Sequences were derived from tumor tissue, sampled after neoadjuvant nivolumab, alone or with ipilimumab, at or shortly before surgery. The sequence came from an adult with non-small cell lung cancer. This receptor chain uses TRBV27 and TRBJ2-2; the D gene assignment is ambiguous. CDR3 loop: CASYGTAGELFF. The bases are TGTGCCAGTTACGGCACGGCCGGGGAGCTGTTTTTT.